This T cell receptor (beta chain) was sequenced during a study of blood T cells in healthy people across ages. A few counts support this clonotype. What it binds is not known. Study results and limitations: Fewer expanded clones and more diversity marked long-lived versus aged donors.

Together with a sample-barcoded 5' primer, a J-beta primer mix was included in a second PCR lasting roughly 6 to 12 cycles. Via MiXCR, TCRdb re-called the 5' RACE reads, giving one row per CDR3 protein. Seen here are 540,000 or so distinct CDR3 sequences, around 24% observed once, and the top ten hold 8.5% to 9.5%. These sequences were also reported in another study, on T cells of mothers and their children.

Sequenced input: blood. The TCR was taken from a boy aged 5-17 years in good health.

CDR3 nucleotides: TGTGCCAGCAGCCAACAAAGGGAGACCAATCAGCCCCAGCATTTT. This encodes CASSQQRETNQPQHF. The chain has TRBV4-2 and TRBJ1-5; D unclear. Germline V gene data show CDR1 as LGHNA and CDR2 as YNFKEQ. Trimming cost V 2 bases and J 3 bases, with 11 bases left between them. CDR3 size: 15 residues.